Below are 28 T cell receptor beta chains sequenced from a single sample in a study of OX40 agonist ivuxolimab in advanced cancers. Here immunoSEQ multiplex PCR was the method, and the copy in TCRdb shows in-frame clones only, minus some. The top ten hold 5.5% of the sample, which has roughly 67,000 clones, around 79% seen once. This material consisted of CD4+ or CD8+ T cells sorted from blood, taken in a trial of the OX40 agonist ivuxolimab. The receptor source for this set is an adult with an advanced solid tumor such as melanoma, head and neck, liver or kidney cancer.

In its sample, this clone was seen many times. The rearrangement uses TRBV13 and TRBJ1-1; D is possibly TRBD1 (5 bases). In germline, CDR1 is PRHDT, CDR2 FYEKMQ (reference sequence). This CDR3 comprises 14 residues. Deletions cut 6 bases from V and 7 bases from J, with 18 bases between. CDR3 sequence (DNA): TGTGCCAGCAGGGTCCGAGGGGACCAAGGTGAAGCTTTCTTT. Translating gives CASRVRGDQGEAFF.

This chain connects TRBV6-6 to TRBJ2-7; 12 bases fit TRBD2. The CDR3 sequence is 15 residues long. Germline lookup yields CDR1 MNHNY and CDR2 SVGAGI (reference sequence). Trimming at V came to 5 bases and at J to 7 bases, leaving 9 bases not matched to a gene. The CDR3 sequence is CASSQLAGGGGEQYF. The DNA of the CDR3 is TGTGCCAGCAGTCAACTAGCGGGAGGAGGTGGAGAGCAGTACTTC.

CDR3 in amino acids: CASSVTGGPEPQHF. The CDR3 DNA reads TGTGCCAGCAGCGTGACTGGGGGGCCAGAGCCCCAGCATTTT. V gene TRBV5-6 combines with J gene TRBJ1-5, with D possibly TRBD1 on 6 matching bases. CDR1 is SGHDT and CDR2 is YYEEEE in the germline V gene. Trimming removed 4 bases at V and 8 bases at J, with 16 bases between. The length of the CDR3 is 14 residues.

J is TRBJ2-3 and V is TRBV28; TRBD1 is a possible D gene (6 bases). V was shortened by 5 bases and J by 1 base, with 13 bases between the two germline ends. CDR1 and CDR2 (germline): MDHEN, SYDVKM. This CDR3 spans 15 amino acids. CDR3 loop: CASSTIGGRTDTQYF. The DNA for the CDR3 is TGTGCCAGCAGTACCATTGGGGGCCGCACAGATACGCAGTATTTT.

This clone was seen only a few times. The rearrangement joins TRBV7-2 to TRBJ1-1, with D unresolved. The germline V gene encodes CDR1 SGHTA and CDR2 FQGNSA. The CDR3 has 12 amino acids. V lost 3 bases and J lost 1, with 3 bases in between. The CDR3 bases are TGTGCCAGCAGCTTCCGGAACACTGAAGCTTTCTTT. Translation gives CASSFRNTEAFF.

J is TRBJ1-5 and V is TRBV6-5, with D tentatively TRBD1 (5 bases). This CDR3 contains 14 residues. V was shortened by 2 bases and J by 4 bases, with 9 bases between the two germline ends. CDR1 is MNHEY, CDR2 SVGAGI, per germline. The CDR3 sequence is CASSYTGGNQPQHF. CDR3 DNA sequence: TGTGCCAGCAGTTACACGGGGGGGAATCAGCCCCAGCATTTT.

CDR3 nucleotides: TGTGCCAGCAGCCAACCGACCCATACGAACACCGGGGAGCTGTTTTTT. Amino acid sequence: CASSQPTHTNTGELFF. This chain uses TRBV4-2 with TRBJ2-2; no firm D call. Trimming shortened V by 2 bases and J by 0 bases, and 10 bases separated the two germline ends. The length of the CDR3 is 16 residues. Germline CDR1 reads LGHNA; CDR2 reads YNFKEQ.

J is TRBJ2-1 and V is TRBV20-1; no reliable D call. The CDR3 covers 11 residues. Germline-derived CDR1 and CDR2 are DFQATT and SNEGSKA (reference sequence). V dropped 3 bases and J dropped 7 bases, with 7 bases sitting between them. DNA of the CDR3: TGCAGTGCTAGCCTTTATAATGAGCAGTTCTTC. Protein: CSASLYNEQFF.

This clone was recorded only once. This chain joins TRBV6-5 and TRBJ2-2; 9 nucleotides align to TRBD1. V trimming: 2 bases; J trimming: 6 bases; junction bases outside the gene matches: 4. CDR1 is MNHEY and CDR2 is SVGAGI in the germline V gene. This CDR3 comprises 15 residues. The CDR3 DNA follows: TGTGCCAGCAGTTACGGGACAGGGTCCGCCGGGGAGCTGTTTTTT. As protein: CASSYGTGSAGELFF.

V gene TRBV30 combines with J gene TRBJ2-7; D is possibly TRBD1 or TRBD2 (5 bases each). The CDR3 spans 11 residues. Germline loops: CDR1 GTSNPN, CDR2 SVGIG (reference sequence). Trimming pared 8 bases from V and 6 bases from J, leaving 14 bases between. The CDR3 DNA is TGTGCCGGGGGACGGAGTGCCGAGCAGTACTTC. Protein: CAGGRSAEQYF.

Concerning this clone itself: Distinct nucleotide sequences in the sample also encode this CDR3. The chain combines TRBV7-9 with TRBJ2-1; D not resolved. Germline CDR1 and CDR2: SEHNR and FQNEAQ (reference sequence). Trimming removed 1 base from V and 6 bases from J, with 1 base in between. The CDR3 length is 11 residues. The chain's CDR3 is CASSLGNEQFF. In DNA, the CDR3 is TGTGCCAGCAGCTTAGGCAATGAGCAGTTCTTC.

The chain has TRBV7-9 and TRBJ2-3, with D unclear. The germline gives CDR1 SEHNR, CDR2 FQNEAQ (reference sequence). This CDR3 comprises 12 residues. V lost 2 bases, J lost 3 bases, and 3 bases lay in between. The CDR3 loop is CASSLSTDTQYF. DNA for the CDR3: TGTGCCAGCAGCTTAAGTACAGATACGCAGTATTTT.

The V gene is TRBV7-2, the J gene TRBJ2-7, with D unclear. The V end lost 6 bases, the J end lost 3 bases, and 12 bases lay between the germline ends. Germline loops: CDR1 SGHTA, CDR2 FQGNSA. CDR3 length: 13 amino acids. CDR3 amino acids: CASRETLLYEQYF. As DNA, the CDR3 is TGTGCCAGCAGGGAGACCCTCCTCTACGAGCAGTACTTC.

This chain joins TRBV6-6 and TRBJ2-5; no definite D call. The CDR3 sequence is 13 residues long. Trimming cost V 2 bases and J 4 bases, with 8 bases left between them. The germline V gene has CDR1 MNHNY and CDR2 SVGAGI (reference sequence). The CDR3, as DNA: TGTGCCAGCAGTTACGCGGCTCGAGAGACCCAGTACTTC. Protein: CASSYAARETQYF.

The CDR3 protein is CASSFGTALYNEQFF. The CDR3 nucleotides read TGTGCCAGCAGCTTTGGGACAGCACTCTACAATGAGCAGTTCTTC. The chain recombines TRBV7-3 with TRBJ2-1; 7 positions agree with TRBD1. With V trimmed by 3 bases and J by 3 bases, 5 bases remained unmatched. The germline CDR1 and CDR2 sequences are SGHTA and FQGTGA. This CDR3 contains 15 residues. The variable domain in full, completed from reference TRBV7-3 and TRBJ2-1, reads GAGVSQTPSNKVTEKGKYVELRCDPISGHTALYWYRQSLGQGPEFLIYFQGTGAADDSGLPNDRFFAVRPEGSVSTLKIQRTERGDSAVYLCASSFGTALYNEQFFGPGTRLTVL.

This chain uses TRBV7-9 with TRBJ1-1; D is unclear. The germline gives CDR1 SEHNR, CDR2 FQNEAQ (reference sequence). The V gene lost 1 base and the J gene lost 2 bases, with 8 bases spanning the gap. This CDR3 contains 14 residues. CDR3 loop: CASSLGTANTEAFF. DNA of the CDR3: TGTGCCAGCAGCTTAGGGACGGCAAACACTGAAGCTTTCTTT.

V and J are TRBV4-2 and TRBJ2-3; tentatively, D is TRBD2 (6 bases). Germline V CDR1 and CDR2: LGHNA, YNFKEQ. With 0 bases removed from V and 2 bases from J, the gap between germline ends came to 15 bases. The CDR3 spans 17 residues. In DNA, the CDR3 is TGTGCCAGCAGCCAAGATGTCGGGGGAACCTACACAGATACGCAGTATTTT. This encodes CASSQDVGGTYTDTQYF.

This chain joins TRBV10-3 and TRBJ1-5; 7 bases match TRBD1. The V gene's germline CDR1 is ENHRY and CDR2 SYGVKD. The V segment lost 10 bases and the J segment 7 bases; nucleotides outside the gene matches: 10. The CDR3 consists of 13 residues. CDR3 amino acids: CATSIDRAQPQHF. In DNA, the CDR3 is TGTGCCACCTCGATCGACAGGGCCCAGCCCCAGCATTTT.

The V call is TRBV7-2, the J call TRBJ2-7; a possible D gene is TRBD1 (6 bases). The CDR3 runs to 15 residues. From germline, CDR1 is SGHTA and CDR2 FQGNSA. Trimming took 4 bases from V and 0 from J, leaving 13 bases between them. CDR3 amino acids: CASSSGHLLSYEQYF. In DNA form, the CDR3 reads TGTGCCAGCAGCTCGGGACATCTACTCTCCTACGAGCAGTACTTC.

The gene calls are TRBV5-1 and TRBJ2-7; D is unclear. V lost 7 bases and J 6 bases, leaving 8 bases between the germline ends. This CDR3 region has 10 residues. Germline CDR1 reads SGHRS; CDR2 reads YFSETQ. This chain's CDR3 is CASAVSEQYV. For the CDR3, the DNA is TGCGCCAGCGCCGTCTCCGAGCAGTACGTC.

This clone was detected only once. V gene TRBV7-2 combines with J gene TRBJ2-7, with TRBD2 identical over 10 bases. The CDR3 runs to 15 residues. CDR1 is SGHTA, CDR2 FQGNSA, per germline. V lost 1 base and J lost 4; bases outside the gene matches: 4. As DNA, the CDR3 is TGTGCCAGCAGCTTAGAAGGACTAGCGGTTTACGAGCAGTACTTC. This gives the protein CASSLEGLAVYEQYF.

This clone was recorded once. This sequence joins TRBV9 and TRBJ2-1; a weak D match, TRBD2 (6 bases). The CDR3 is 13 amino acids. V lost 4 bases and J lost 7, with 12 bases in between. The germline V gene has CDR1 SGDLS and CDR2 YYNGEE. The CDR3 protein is CASSSGGINEQFF. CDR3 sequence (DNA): TGTGCCAGCAGCTCTGGGGGGATAAATGAGCAGTTCTTC. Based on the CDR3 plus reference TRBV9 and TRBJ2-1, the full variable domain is DSGVTQTPKHLITATGQRVTLRCSPRSGDLSVYWYQQSLDQGLQFLIQYYNGEERAKGNILERFSAQQFPDLHSELNLSSLELGDSALYFCASSSGGINEQFFGPGTRLTVL.

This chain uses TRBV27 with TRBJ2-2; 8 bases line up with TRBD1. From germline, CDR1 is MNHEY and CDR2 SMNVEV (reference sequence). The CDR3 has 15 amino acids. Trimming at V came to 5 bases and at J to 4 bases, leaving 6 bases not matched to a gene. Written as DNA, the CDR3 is TGTGCCAGCAGTGGGTCAACAGGGGGCACCGGGGAGCTGTTTTTT. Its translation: CASSGSTGGTGELFF.

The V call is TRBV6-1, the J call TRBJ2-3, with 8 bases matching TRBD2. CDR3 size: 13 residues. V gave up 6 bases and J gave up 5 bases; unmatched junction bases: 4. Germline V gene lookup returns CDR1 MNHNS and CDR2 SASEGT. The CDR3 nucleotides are TGTGCCAGCAGAGCCCTAGCGGGAGATACGCAGTATTTT. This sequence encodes CASRALAGDTQYF.

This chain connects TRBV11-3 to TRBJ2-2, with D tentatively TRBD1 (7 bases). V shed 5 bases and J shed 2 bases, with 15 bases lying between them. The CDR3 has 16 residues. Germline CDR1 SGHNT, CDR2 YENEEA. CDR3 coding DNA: TGTGCCAGCAGCCCGCGGGACAGACGTAACACCGGGGAGCTGTTTTTT. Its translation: CASSPRDRRNTGELFF.

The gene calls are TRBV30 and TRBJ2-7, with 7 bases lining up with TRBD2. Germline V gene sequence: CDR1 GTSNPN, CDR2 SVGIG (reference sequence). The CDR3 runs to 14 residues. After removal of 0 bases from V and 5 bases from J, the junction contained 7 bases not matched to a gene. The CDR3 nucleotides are TGTGCCTGGAGTGTTGGGCGGGAGTTCGACGAGCAGTACTTC. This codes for CAWSVGREFDEQYF. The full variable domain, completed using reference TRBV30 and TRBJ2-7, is SQTIHQWPATLVQPVGSPLSLECTVEGTSNPNLYWYRQAAGRGLQLLFYSVGIGQISSEVPQNLSASRPQDRQFILSSKKLLLSDSGFYLCAWSVGREFDEQYFGPGTRLTVT.

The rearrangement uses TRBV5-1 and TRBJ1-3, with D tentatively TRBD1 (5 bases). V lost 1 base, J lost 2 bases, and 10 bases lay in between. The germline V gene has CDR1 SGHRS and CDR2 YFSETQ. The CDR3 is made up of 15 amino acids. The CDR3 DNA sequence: TGCGCCAGCAGCTTGCGACAGCCCCCTGGAAACACCATATATTTT. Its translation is CASSLRQPPGNTIYF.

The CDR3 here is CASSHYSGGASDTQYF. The DNA of the CDR3 is TGCGCCAGCAGCCATTATAGCGGGGGGGCTTCAGATACGCAGTATTTT. The chain joins TRBV4-1 to TRBJ2-3, with 11 bases aligning to TRBD2. Germline loops: CDR1 MGHRA, CDR2 YSYEKL. The V gene end was trimmed by 3 bases and the J gene end by 4 bases; junction bases not matched to a gene: 6. This CDR3 is 16 amino acids long.